A single sample is the source of the 24 T cell receptor beta chains below, sequenced in a study of blood T cells in healthy people across ages. Then a second PCR, running roughly 7 to 11 cycles, was carried out with a sample-barcoded 5' primer and a J-beta primer mix. Using its own MiXCR run on the 5' RACE reads, TCRdb lists one record per CDR3 protein. This sample has hundreds of thousands of distinct CDR3 sequences, with 45% to 60% found just once. Sequences were obtained from blood. Source of these receptors: a woman older than 75 in good health.

The V and J genes are TRBV4-1 and TRBJ2-4, with D hard to call. Trimming took off 1 base at V and 0 bases at J, with 7 bases between the two ends. The CDR3 spans 15 residues. Germline CDR1 reads MGHRA; CDR2 reads YSYEKL. CDR3 sequence (DNA): TGCGCCAGCAGCCAAGCGCAGCTAGCCAAAAACATTCAGTACTTC. Protein: CASSQAQLAKNIQYF.

As regards this clonotype: This may arise from a read error, as a much more abundant clone is one base away. CDR3 coding DNA: TGTGCCAGCAGCACTCCGACTAGCACAGATACGCGGTATTTT. It is translated as CASSTPTSTDTRYF. The V and J genes are TRBV5-5 and TRBJ2-3; 7 bases fit TRBD2. Germline V gene lookup returns CDR1 SGHKS and CDR2 YYEKEE (reference sequence). The CDR3 loop spans 14 amino acids.

This chain uses TRBV20-1 with TRBJ2-1; D possibly corresponds to TRBD2 (5 bases). Near its end, the DNA agrees better with TRBJ2-7, so the J call may be wrong. This CDR3 has 11 amino acids. The germline gives CDR1 DFQATT, CDR2 SNEGSKA (reference sequence). The CDR3 is CSAHVGVEQYF. In DNA, the CDR3 is TGCAGTGCTCATGTGGGAGTAGAGCAGTACTTC.

This clonotype has just a few counts. The CDR3 DNA reads as TGTGCCAGCAGCTCCCCGCCTGGGGACGGAACCTACGAGCAGTACTTC. Amino acids: CASSSPPGDGTYEQYF. V and J are TRBV7-2 and TRBJ2-7; possibly TRBD1 or TRBD2 for D (5 bases each). Trimming left V 4 bases short and J 2 bases short, with 18 bases between. The CDR3 runs 16 residues. Germline V gives CDR1 SGHTA, CDR2 FQGNSA.

To note about this clonotype: A read error may be the cause here, since a much bigger clone is one base away. The chain links TRBV15 to TRBJ1-6; no clear D. The CDR3 extends over 16 amino acids. The ends were cut back, 0 bases at V and 11 bases at J, with 17 bases in the middle. The germline CDR1 and CDR2 sequences are LNHNV and YYDKDF (reference sequence). CDR3 region: CATSRDSADSGPPLHF. Written as DNA, the CDR3 is TGTGCCACCAGCAGAGATTCGGCAGACTCCGGCCCACCCCTCCACTTT.

Notes on this clonotype: A much larger clone sits a single nucleotide away, making a read error possible. The chain joins TRBV5-1 to TRBJ2-1; TRBD2 matches at 7 bases. In germline, CDR1 is SGHRS, CDR2 YFSETQ. After removal of 1 base from V and 4 bases from J, the junction contained 11 bases not matched to a gene. The CDR3 runs to 17 residues. CDR3 protein: CASSLMPGRAGYNEQFF. CDR3 nucleotides: TGCGCCAGCAGCTTGATGCCTGGACGAGCGGGATACAATGAGCAGTTCTTC. Drawing the rest from reference TRBV5-1 and TRBJ2-1, the complete variable domain is KAGVTQTPRYLIKTRGQQVTLSCSPISGHRSVSWYQQTPGQGLQFLFEYFSETQRNKGNFPGRFSGRQFSNSRSEMNVSTLELGDSALYLCASSLMPGRAGYNEQFFGPGTRLTVL.

In nucleotides, the CDR3 is TGCAGTTCTCCGGGATTCAGCTACAATGAGCAGTTCTTC. It is translated as CSSPGFSYNEQFF. The chain employs TRBV20-1 and TRBJ2-1; D possibly corresponds to TRBD2 (5 bases). There are 13 residues in the CDR3. Germline-derived CDR1 and CDR2 are DFQATT and SNEGSKA (reference sequence). V was cut by 8 bases and J by 3 bases, with 14 bases left in between.

V is TRBV6-1 and J is TRBJ1-2, with D possibly TRBD1 on 5 matching bases. Germline CDR1 is MNHNS and CDR2 is SASEGT. The CDR3 runs to 17 residues. Trimming took off 7 bases at V and 3 bases at J, with 24 bases between the two ends. The CDR3 loop reads CASTSLARDSKYYGYTF. Written as DNA, the CDR3 is TGTGCCAGCACCTCGCTGGCCCGGGACTCTAAATACTATGGCTACACCTTC.

V is TRBV15 and J is TRBJ1-2; D not resolved. The germline V and J ends were trimmed by 4 bases and 5 bases, with 14 bases remaining between them. CDR1 is LNHNV and CDR2 is YYDKDF in the germline V gene (reference sequence). The length of the CDR3 is 14 residues. In nucleotides, the CDR3 is TGTGCCACCAGCACCCTGTGGGGAGATTATGGCTACACCTTC. This translates into CATSTLWGDYGYTF.

This chain links TRBV2 with TRBJ2-5, with a tentative D call TRBD2 (6 bases). CDR3 length equals 15 residues. In germline, CDR1 is SNHLY, CDR2 FYNNEI. V lost 4 bases, J lost 1 base, and 13 bases lay in between. CDR3 nucleotide sequence: TGTGCCAGCAGTGGAAACCGCGGGGCCCAAGAGACCCAGTACTTC. Encoded protein: CASSGNRGAQETQYF.

This clonotype was found many times. The chain carries TRBV12-3 or TRBV12-4 and TRBJ2-3, with TRBD2 matching 8 bases. This CDR3 spans 15 amino acids. V dropped 1 base and J dropped 2; count of bases not matched to a gene: 2. CDR3 nucleotides: TGTGCCAGCAGTTTAGAGCGGGGGACCACAGATACGCAGTATTTT. Its translation is CASSLERGTTDTQYF.

The V call is TRBV5-1, the J call TRBJ1-2; D possibly corresponds to TRBD1 (6 bases). V was clipped by 4 bases and J by 8 bases, with 15 bases between them. Per germline, CDR1 SGHRS and CDR2 YFSETQ. The CDR3 runs to 13 residues. In DNA form, the CDR3 reads TGCGCCAGCAGCGCTCAGGGGTCTGGAGGCTACACCTTC. Protein: CASSAQGSGGYTF.

The chain has TRBV14 and TRBJ1-1; D is perhaps TRBD1 (6 bases). Deletions cut 1 base from V and 4 bases from J, with 13 bases between. The germline V gene encodes CDR1 SGHDN and CDR2 FVKESK. This CDR3 has 15 amino acids. The CDR3 DNA reads TGTGCCAGCAGCCAAGGGGAACAGGGTATCACTGAAGCTTTCTTT. It yields the protein CASSQGEQGITEAFF.

This rearrangement joins TRBV4-3 to TRBJ2-6; possibly TRBD1 for D (5 bases). The V end lost 1 base, the J end lost 0 bases, and 13 bases lay between the germline ends. The CDR3 runs 18 residues. Germline CDR1 reads LGHNA; CDR2 reads YSLEER. The CDR3 spells CASSQGWGTTSGANVLTF. The CDR3 DNA reads as TGCGCCAGCAGCCAAGGGTGGGGCACCACCTCTGGGGCCAACGTCCTGACTTTC.

Regarding this clonotype: This may come from a read error, since a much larger clone is one base off. Here the CDR3 reads CASSFYGRVSHQETQFF. Here the CDR3 DNA reads TGTGCCAGCAGTTTTTATGGCAGGGTATCGCACCAAGAGACCCAGTTCTTC. V usage is TRBV12-3 or TRBV12-4 and J usage is TRBJ2-5; a possible D gene is TRBD1 (5 bases). The DNA end lines up better with TRBJ2-1; the J call may be wrong. This CDR3 is 17 amino acids long.

This chain links TRBV15 with TRBJ2-3; D remains unclear. V lost 4 bases, J lost 4 bases, and 9 bases lay in between. Germline CDR1 and CDR2: LNHNV and YYDKDF (reference sequence). The CDR3 is 13 amino acids. CDR3 nucleotides: TGTGCCACCAGCAAGGGCTACCCAGATACGCAGTATTTT. Its translation: CATSKGYPDTQYF.

This clonotype appeared a few times. The J gene is TRBJ2-1, the V gene TRBV10-3; 10 bases are shared with TRBD2. V gave up 2 bases and J gave up 7 bases; unmatched junction bases: 8. The germline gives CDR1 ENHRY, CDR2 SYGVKD. The CDR3 sequence is 16 residues long. Written as DNA, the CDR3 is TGTGCCATCAGTGAGGCTAGCGGGAGAAAATTGAATGAGCAGTTCTTC. Translating gives CAISEASGRKLNEQFF.

This clonotype was counted many times. The chain couples TRBV15 to TRBJ2-3; D remains ambiguous. CDR3 size: 13 residues. Germline V gene data show CDR1 as LNHNV and CDR2 as YYDKDF (reference sequence). With 5 bases removed from V and 0 bases from J, the gap between germline ends came to 6 bases. This CDR3 is CATSGHSTDTQYF. CDR3 DNA sequence: TGTGCCACCAGCGGTCACAGCACAGATACGCAGTATTTT.

This rearrangement joins TRBV4-2 to TRBJ2-1; 9 bases map to TRBD2. The length of the CDR3 is 17 residues. Losses at the gene ends were 2 bases for V and 2 bases for J; bases not matched to a gene: 7. CDR1 is LGHNA, CDR2 YNFKEQ, per germline. The CDR3 DNA reads TGTGCCAGCAGCCAACCTCTAGCGGGGACTACCTACAATGAGCAGTTCTTC. Its translation: CASSQPLAGTTYNEQFF.

This clonotype appeared a few times. The V gene is TRBV29-1, the J gene TRBJ2-5; D is possibly TRBD2 (5 bases). V lost 6 bases, J lost 5 bases, and 16 bases lay in between. CDR3 size: 13 residues. Germline CDR1 and CDR2: SQVTM and ANQGSEA. The CDR3 nucleotides are TGCAGCGTGACCCCACCGGGGTCGGAGACCCAGTACTTC. Protein: CSVTPPGSETQYF.

This clonotype was seen ten or more times. The chain recombines TRBV21-1 with TRBJ2-1; no check of the table's D call, TRBD1, against the DNA was made. TRBV21-1 is termed a pseudogene. The CDR3 has 14 amino acids. The CDR3 DNA reads as TGTGCCAGCCACCGGGACAGGGGTGGCTATGAGCAGTTCTTC. The encoded protein is CASHRDRGGYEQFF.

In this sample, this clonotype turned up many times. The chain carries TRBV3-1 and TRBJ2-1; TRBD2 matches 7 bases. The length of the CDR3 is 17 residues. CDR1 is LGHDT, CDR2 YNNKEL, per germline (reference sequence). The V segment lost 1 base and the J segment 0 bases; nucleotides outside the gene matches: 6. In DNA form, the CDR3 reads TGTGCCAGCAGCCAAGGTAGCGGGTCCCTCTCCTACAATGAGCAGTTCTTC. This translates into CASSQGSGSLSYNEQFF.

This clonotype appeared a few times. A much larger clone lies one base from this, so it may be a read error. J is TRBJ2-7 and V is TRBV10-3, with TRBD1 identical over 9 bases. The trim removed 6 bases at V and 6 bases at J, leaving 12 bases unmatched. CDR3 size: 15 residues. In germline, CDR1 is ENHRY, CDR2 SYGVKD. For the CDR3, the DNA is TGTGCCATCAGGCAGACGGGACAGGGTCTTGGCGAGCAGTACTTC. This encodes CAIRQTGQGLGEQYF.

The V call is TRBV29-1, the J call TRBJ2-5; 12 positions match TRBD2. From germline, CDR1 is SQVTM and CDR2 ANQGSEA. The CDR3 extends over 13 amino acids. Germline trimming cut 8 bases from V and 7 bases from J; bases unmatched to any gene: 8. The CDR3 loop reads CSPRLAGEGTQYF. The CDR3 coding sequence is TGCAGCCCTCGACTAGCGGGAGAGGGGACCCAGTACTTC.